This T cell receptor beta chain was sequenced during a study of cytotoxic CD8 clonotypes in ibrutinib-treated CLL. Study-wide background: Samples yielded averages of approximately 260,000 productive templates and 94,000 or so productive rearrangements.

Clones were sequenced by immunoSEQ multiplex PCR, and TCRdb holds only the in-frame ones, with some missing. Among some 310,000 clones listed, roughly 85% were seen once. Looked up from germline, CDR1 is SGHDT and CDR2 is YYEEEE. The CDR3 consists of 16 residues. After removal of 4 bases from V and 4 bases from J, the junction contained 9 bases not matched to a gene. From cryopreserved PBMCs came about 2 micrograms of genomic DNA used for TCR beta libraries. This sequence was found in a human donor with chronic lymphocytic leukemia. Sample: PBMCs, taken before ibrutinib treatment. The chain uses TRBV5-6 and TRBJ2-1, with TRBD2 matching over 9 bases. CDR3 coding DNA: TGTGCCAGCAGCCCGTTACTAGCGGGCTCTTACAATGAGCAGTTCTTC. This encodes CASSPLLAGSYNEQFF.